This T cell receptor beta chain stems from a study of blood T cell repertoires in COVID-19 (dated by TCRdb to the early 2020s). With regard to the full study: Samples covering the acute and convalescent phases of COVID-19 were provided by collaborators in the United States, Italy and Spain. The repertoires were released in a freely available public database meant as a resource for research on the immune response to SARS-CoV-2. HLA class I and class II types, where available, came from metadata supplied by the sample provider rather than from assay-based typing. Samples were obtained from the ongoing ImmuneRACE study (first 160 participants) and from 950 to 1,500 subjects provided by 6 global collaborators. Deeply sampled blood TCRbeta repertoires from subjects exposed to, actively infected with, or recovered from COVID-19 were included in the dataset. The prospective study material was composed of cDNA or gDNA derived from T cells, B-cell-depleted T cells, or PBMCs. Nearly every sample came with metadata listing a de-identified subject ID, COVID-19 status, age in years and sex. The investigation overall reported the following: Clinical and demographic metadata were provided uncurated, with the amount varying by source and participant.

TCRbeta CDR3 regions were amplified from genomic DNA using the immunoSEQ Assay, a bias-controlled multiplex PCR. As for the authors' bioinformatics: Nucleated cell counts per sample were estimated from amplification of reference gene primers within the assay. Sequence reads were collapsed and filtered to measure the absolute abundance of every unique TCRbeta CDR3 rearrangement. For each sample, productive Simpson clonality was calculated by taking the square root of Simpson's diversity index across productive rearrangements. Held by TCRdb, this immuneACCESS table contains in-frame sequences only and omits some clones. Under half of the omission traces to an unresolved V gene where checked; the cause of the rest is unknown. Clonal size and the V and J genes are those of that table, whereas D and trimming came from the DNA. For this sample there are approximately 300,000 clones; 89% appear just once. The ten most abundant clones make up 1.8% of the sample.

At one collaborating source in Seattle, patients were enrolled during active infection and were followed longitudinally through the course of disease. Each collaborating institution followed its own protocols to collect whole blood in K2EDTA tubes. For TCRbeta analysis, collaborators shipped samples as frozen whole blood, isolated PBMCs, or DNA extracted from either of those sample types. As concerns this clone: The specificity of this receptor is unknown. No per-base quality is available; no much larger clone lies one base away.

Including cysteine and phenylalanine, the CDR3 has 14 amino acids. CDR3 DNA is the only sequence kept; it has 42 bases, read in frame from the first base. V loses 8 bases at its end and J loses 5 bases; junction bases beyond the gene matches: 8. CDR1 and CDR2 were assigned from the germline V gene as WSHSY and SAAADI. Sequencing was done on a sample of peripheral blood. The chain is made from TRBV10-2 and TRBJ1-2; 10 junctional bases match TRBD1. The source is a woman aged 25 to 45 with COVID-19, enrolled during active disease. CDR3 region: CASRQGASGYGYTF. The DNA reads TGCGCCAGCCGACAGGGGGCGTCGGGTTATGGCTACACCTTC.